This T cell receptor (beta chain) was identified during a study of blood T cells in healthy people across ages. The second PCR ran roughly 6 to 11 cycles with a sample-barcoded 5' primer and J-beta primers. TCRdb itself ran the 5' RACE reads through MiXCR, one entry per CDR3 protein. The data contain roughly 2 million distinct CDR3 sequences, approximately 50% of them singletons. The CDR3 sequence is 13 residues long. Trimming cost V 0 bases and J 6 bases, with 7 bases left between them. The germline V gene encodes CDR1 SGDLS and CDR2 YYNGEE. Total RNA was extracted at no less than 5.5 micrograms per sample. This clonotype was picked up a small number of times.

This sequence originates from a woman aged 40-49 years in good health. The sequenced material came from blood. The rearrangement uses TRBV9 and TRBJ2-1; maybe TRBD1 (5 bases). The CDR3 reads CASSVATGNEQFF. The DNA of the CDR3 is TGTGCCAGCAGCGTAGCCACAGGCAATGAGCAGTTCTTC.